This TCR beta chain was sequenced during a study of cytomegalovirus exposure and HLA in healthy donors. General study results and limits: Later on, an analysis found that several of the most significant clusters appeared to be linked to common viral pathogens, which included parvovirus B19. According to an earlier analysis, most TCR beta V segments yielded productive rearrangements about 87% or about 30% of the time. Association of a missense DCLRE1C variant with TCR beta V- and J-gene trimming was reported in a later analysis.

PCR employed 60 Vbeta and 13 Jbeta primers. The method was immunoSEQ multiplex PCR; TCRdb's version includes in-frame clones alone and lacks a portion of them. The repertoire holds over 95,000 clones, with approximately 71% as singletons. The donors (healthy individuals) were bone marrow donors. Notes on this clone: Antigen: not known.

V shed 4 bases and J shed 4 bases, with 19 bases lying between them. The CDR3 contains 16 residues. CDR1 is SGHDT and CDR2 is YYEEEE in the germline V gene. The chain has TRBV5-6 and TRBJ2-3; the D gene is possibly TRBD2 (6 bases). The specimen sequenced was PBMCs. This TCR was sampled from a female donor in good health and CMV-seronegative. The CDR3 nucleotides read TGTGCCAGCAGCCTGAGGGGAGGAAGGCCCTCAGATACGCAGTATTTT. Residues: CASSLRGGRPSDTQYF.